This T cell receptor beta chain was observed in a study of T cells in Graves' hyperthyroidism and ophthalmopathy. This clonotype has ten or more counts. The TCR beta CDR3 regions underwent amplification using RNA transcripts as the source. The TCR CDR3 first-round RT-PCR relied on the HTBI primer set. TCRdb re-called the multiplex PCR reads through MiXCR, storing one row per CDR3 protein. The sample records 560,000 or so distinct CDR3 sequences, roughly 50% being singletons. CDR1 and CDR2 (germline): DFQATT, SNEGSKA (reference sequence). The CDR3 totals 13 residues. Trimming removed 3 bases at V and 7 bases at J, with 15 bases between.

The chain carries TRBV20-1 and TRBJ1-2; TRBD1 might be the D (5 bases). The clonotype comes from a woman aged 18 to 35 with Graves' hyperthyroidism. Sequencing was performed on peripheral blood or thyroid tissue (not recorded which). The CDR3 DNA follows: TGCAGTGCTAGTCGGACACTCGAGGGTGGCTACACCTTC. This codes for CSASRTLEGGYTF.